This T cell receptor (beta chain) was recovered during a study of CD8 T cells in ankylosing spondylitis. Study findings and constraints: Peripheral blood held disease-linked clones only at relatively low frequency, and these were CD8+. Blood of patients with ankylosing spondylitis appeared to be characterized by a TCR beta motif of eight highly homologous variants.

By quantitative 5'-RACE with molecular barcodes, the TCR beta libraries were made. TCRdb fed the 5' RACE reads into MiXCR, producing one record per CDR3 protein. The data contain fewer than 450,000 distinct CDR3 sequences, 17% of them singletons. The table lists this clonotype with a few counts. Antigen: not known. The germline V and J ends were trimmed by 2 bases and 4 bases, with 18 bases remaining between them. Germline CDR1 reads SGHRS; CDR2 reads YFSETQ. The CDR3 runs 16 residues. This chain uses TRBV5-1 with TRBJ1-1, with a tentative D call TRBD1 (6 bases). Sequencing was carried out using blood, either unsorted or a sorted T cell fraction (not recorded which). This clonotype was sampled from a male donor with ankylosing spondylitis. CDR3 residues: CASSFTHRERFTEAFF. The CDR3 coding sequence is TGCGCCAGCAGCTTTACTCACAGGGAGAGGTTCACTGAAGCTTTCTTT.